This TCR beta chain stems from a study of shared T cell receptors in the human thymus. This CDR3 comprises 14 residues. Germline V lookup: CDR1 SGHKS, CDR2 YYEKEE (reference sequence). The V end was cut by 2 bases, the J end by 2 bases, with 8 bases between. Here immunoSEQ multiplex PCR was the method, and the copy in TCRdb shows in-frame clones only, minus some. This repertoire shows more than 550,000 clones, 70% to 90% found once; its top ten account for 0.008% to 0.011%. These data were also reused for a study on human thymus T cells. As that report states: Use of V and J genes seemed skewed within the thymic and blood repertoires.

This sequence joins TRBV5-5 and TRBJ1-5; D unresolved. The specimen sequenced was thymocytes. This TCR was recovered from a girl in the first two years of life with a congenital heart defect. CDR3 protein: CASSLLSGNQPQHF. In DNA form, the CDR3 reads TGTGCCAGCAGCTTATTGTCGGGCAATCAGCCCCAGCATTTT.